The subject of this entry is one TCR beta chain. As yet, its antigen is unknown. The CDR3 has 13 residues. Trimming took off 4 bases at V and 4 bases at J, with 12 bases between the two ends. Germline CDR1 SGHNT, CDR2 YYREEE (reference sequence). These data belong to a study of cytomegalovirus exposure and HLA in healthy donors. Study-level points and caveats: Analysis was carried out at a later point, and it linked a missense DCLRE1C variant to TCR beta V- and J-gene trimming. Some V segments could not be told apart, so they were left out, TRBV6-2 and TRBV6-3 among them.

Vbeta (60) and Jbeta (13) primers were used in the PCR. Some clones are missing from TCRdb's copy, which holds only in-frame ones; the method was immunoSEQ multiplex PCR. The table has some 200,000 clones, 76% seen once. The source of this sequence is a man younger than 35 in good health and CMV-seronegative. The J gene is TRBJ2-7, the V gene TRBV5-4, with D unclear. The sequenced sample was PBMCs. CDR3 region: CASSLPNNYEQYF. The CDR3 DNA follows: TGTGCCAGCAGCCTTCCTAATAATTACGAGCAGTACTTC.